This TCR beta chain was obtained from a study of Ad26.COV2.S vaccination and SARS-CoV-2 variants. At the level of the study: Intramuscular Ad26.COV2.S at 5x10^10 or 1x10^11 viral particles.

General study findings and limits: Whether participants received vaccine or placebo, their non-spike TCR breadth was similar. The TCR breadth and depth analyses may have produced an underestimate of total T cell responses.

This clone was seen once. Antigen specificity is unknown. The treatment denotes: about 20 received Ad26.COV2.S at low or high dose, single or two shots; several received placebo; per-sample allocation not given. Collection of samples fell on day 63 after the first vaccine or placebo injection. Based in Boston, the donor was an adult of 18-55 years. Trimming took off 3 bases at V and 4 bases at J, with 15 bases between the two ends. Germline V gene data show CDR1 as LNHDA and CDR2 as SQIVND (reference sequence). The CDR3 spans 16 residues. Clones were read by immunoSEQ multiplex PCR, and TCRdb kept only the in-frame ones, dropping some. Among about 350,000 clones listed, 88% were seen once.

The rearrangement joins TRBV19 to TRBJ2-2; possibly TRBD1 or TRBD2 for D (5 bases each). Sequencing was performed on peripheral blood, taken in a trial of Ad26.COV2.S vaccine versus placebo. The source of this sequence is a person aged 18-60 years who received the Ad26.COV2.S COVID-19 vaccine or a placebo. CDR3 sequence reads: CASSMEGTSFTGELFF. CDR3 nucleotide sequence: TGTGCCAGTAGTATGGAAGGGACCTCCTTCACCGGGGAGCTGTTTTTT.